This T cell receptor (beta chain) was documented in a study of human T cells and chemical hapten exposure. The wider study: Donors were sensitized with 2% DPC on the upper inner arm. Patch testing was performed with 0.01% DPC on the upper back, with reading at 6 days. Whole-study findings and limits: Expanded TCRs created a significantly greater count of big CDR3 similarity clusters than controls did.

Individual cDNA molecules received unique molecular identifiers in the library. Each CDR3 protein is one row after TCRdb ran MiXCR on the RACE reads. The sample lists 300,000 to 450,000 distinct CDR3 sequences; approximately 5.1% were seen once. Stated time point: pre-sensitization, week 0. Stated treatment: therapeutic diphenylcyclopropenone sensitization with weekly scalp DPC. Comment on this clonotype: What it recognizes is unknown.

V dropped 7 bases and J dropped 4 bases, with 17 bases sitting between them. The CDR3 is 15 amino acids. The germline V gene encodes CDR1 SGHVS and CDR2 FQNEAQ. V is TRBV7-8 and J is TRBJ2-1; D may be TRBD1 (6 bases). Sequences were derived from whole blood, sampled in connection with sensitization to the hapten diphenylcyclopropenone (DPC). The clonotype comes from a woman aged 45-60 years with alopecia areata. Some clones in this sample may be carry-over from other donors' samples. The CDR3 protein is CASTPPGQMYNEQFF. The CDR3 DNA reads as TGTGCCAGCACCCCCCCCGGACAGATGTACAATGAGCAGTTCTTC.